A selection of T cell receptor beta chains follows, all from one sample in a study of Ad26.COV2.S vaccination and SARS-CoV-2 variants. Using immunoSEQ multiplex PCR, the repertoire was profiled, and TCRdb retains in-frame clones only, with some absent. The data show 450,000 to 550,000 clones, with 75% to 90% seen just once and around 2.5% held by the top ten. The source was peripheral blood, collected in a trial of Ad26.COV2.S vaccine versus placebo. These TCRs come from a person between 18 and 65 years old who received the Ad26.COV2.S COVID-19 vaccine or a placebo. Both conserved end residues are part of each CDR3. Only part of the rows carry a size: once, few, many, or a class if the clone is expanded.

abundance	v_gene	j_gene	CDR3aa
.	TRBV10-2	TRBJ2-2	CATDGNTGELFF
.	TRBV5-4	TRBJ2-5	CASSGGVPPPTQETQYF
.	TRBV7-2	TRBJ1-6	CASSLEPGNYNSPLHF
.	TRBV7-9	TRBJ2-1	CASSSSGTRNYNEQFF
.	TRBV5-1	TRBJ1-1	CASGGGNRGTEAFF
.	TRBV7-2	TRBJ1-4	CASSDRVLANEKLFF
.	TRBV3-1/TRBV3-2	TRBJ1-5	CASSHRDRGLGQPQHF
.	TRBV25-1	TRBJ2-1	CASSEGVRGYNEQFF
.	TRBV5-4	TRBJ2-1	CASSFGQGYTYEQFF
.	TRBV10-3	TRBJ1-6	CAISESSNSPLHF
.	TRBV3-1/TRBV3-2	TRBJ2-5	CASSQFPSEETQYF
once	TRBV7-9	TRBJ1-2	CASSLVWGDNYGYTF
.	TRBV29-1	TRBJ2-1	CSVLRDRGGNEQFF
few	TRBV7-8	TRBJ2-2	CASSLSVGSAGELFF
.	TRBV5-4	TRBJ2-7	CASSLSAGEQYF
.	TRBV19	TRBJ1-2	CASSTLGQFRYGYTF
few	TRBV5-1	TRBJ1-3	CASSLVGLLSGNTIYF
.	TRBV4-2	TRBJ1-1	CASSQDSPAEAFF
.	TRBV9	TRBJ1-6	CASSPGTHNSPLHF
.	TRBV27	TRBJ2-2	CASSRTSGSGGTGELFF
.	TRBV23-1	TRBJ2-5	CASSQSKPQTRREETQYF
once	TRBV4-2	TRBJ2-5	CASSQDLRGGAETQYF
.	TRBV28	TRBJ1-1	CASRTGDVGAFF
.	TRBV3-1/TRBV3-2	TRBJ2-7	CASSYAGTGYYEQYF
.	TRBV19	TRBJ1-3	CASSPRVGERSGNTIYF
.	TRBV4-3	TRBJ2-7	CASSYGLAGPYEQYF
once	TRBV24-1	TRBJ1-6	CATTKTQGSSYNSPLHF
few	TRBV7-9	TRBJ1-1	CASQLSSAIEAFF
once	TRBV12-3/TRBV12-4	TRBJ2-2	CASSFTGTGELFF
.	TRBV7-9	TRBJ2-4	CASSSTVTLAKNIQYF
once	TRBV6-5	TRBJ2-1	CASSSSSVPSYNEQFF
.	TRBV12-5	TRBJ2-3	CASGRDTRTDTQYF
.	TRBV23-1	TRBJ2-3	CASSRTSGGAFMTDTQYF
few	TRBV9	TRBJ1-2	CASSKTGGNYGYTF
.	TRBV27	TRBJ1-2	CASSLRGFDRDISPFYGYTF
.	TRBV6-1	TRBJ1-2	CASSEIEGYYGYTF
once	TRBV7-9	TRBJ2-7	CAIGRESSYEQYF
few	TRBV11-2	TRBJ2-1	CASSGSTYNEQFF
.	TRBV7-3	TRBJ2-5	CASSPTGLETQYF
.	TRBV11-2	TRBJ1-5	CASSTGRSQPQHF
.	TRBV6-6	TRBJ1-1	CASSFEANTEAFF
.	TRBV19	TRBJ2-4	CASSVPTGNIQYF
.	TRBV7-9	TRBJ1-1	CASSPIRTGSPEAFF
.	TRBV10-2	TRBJ2-4	CASSVSGGEDIQYF
.	TRBV7-9	TRBJ2-2	CASAGGQMNTGELFF